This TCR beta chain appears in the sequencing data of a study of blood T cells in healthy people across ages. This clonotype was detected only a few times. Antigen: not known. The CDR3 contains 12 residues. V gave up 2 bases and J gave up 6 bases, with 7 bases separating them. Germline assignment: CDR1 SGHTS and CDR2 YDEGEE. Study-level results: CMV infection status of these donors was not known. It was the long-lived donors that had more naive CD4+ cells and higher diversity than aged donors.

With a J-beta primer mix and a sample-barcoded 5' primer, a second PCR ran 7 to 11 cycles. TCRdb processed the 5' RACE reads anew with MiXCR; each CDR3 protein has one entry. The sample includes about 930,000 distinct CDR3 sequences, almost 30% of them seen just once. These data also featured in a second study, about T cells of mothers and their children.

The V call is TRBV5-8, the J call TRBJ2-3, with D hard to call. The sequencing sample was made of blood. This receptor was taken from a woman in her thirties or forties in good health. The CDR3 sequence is CASSLTMDTQYF. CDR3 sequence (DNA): TGTGCCAGCAGCTTAACAATGGATACGCAGTATTTT.